The sequence of this T cell receptor (beta chain) was determined in a study of long-term antiretroviral therapy in people with HIV. Researchers ran immunoSEQ v3.0 at survey level. TCRdb's table, derived via immunoSEQ multiplex PCR, lists solely in-frame clones and lacks some. The data contain tens of thousands of clones, approximately 91% of them seen just once; the ten biggest clones take up 6% to 8.5%. Only one count was recorded for this clone. Its antigen remains unknown. Overall study findings and caveats: The repertoire was dominated at all time points by clones expanded before ART.

This CDR3 region has 12 residues. Germline V lookup: CDR1 MNHEY, CDR2 SVGAGI. V lost 5 bases and J lost 8, with 10 bases in between. Sequences were derived from unsorted PBMCs, sampled approximately 5 years before starting antiretroviral therapy. The V call is TRBV6-5, the J call TRBJ1-5; D call uncertain. The sequence was obtained from a man aged 50 to 60 with HIV. In DNA form, the CDR3 reads TGTGCCAGCAGTGAAATATTGGAGCCCCAGCATTTT. This codes for CASSEILEPQHF.